Presented here are 13 T cell receptor beta chains from one specimen sequenced in a study of technical replicates of blood from a handful of donors. Using immunoSEQ multiplex PCR, the repertoire was profiled, and TCRdb retains in-frame clones only, with some absent. The sample comprises approximately 51,000 clones, about 94% of which are singletons, and about 3.9% rests with the top ten. Sequenced material: PBMCs. These receptors were obtained from a human donor in good health. Some clones in this sample may be carry-over from other donors' samples.

This chain joins TRBV2 and TRBJ1-2, with D tentatively TRBD1 (6 bases). CDR3 length equals 14 residues. Germline V gene data show CDR1 as SNHLY and CDR2 as FYNNEI. Trimming stripped 4 bases from V and 6 bases from J, with 15 bases between. The CDR3 DNA is TGTGCCAGCAGTGGGGGGCAGGGACGGGATGGCTACACCTTC. It translates to CASSGGQGRDGYTF. Full variable domain (outside the CDR3, taken from reference TRBV2 and TRBJ1-2): EPEVTQTPSHQVTQMGQEVILRCVPISNHLYFYWYRQILGQKVEFLVSFYNNEISEKSEIFDDQFSVERPDGSNFTLKIRSTKLEDSAMYFCASSGGQGRDGYTFGSGTRLTVV.

This rearrangement joins TRBV11-3 to TRBJ2-3; 12 bases line up with TRBD2. Germline assignment: CDR1 SGHNT and CDR2 YENEEA. J gave up 5 bases and V 5 bases, and 8 bases lay outside the gene matches. The CDR3 is 16 residues long. This CDR3 is CASSPGLAGSVDTQYF. The CDR3, as DNA: TGTGCCAGCAGCCCCGGACTAGCGGGATCTGTAGATACGCAGTATTTT.

This sequence joins TRBV2 and TRBJ2-7; 7 bases match TRBD2. The V gene end was trimmed by 7 bases and the J gene end by 2 bases; junction bases not matched to a gene: 5. The length of the CDR3 is 13 residues. From germline, CDR1 is SNHLY and CDR2 FYNNEI. The CDR3 loop reads CASTGTIPYEQYF. CDR3 nucleotide sequence: TGTGCCAGCACCGGGACTATACCCTACGAGCAGTACTTC.

The chain is built from TRBV6-5 and TRBJ1-2; D uncertain. The germline V gene has CDR1 MNHEY and CDR2 SVGAGI. V lost 6 bases and J 4 bases, leaving 15 bases between the germline ends. There are 14 residues in the CDR3. The DNA of the CDR3 is TGTGCCAGCAGGACCCCCCGGACTTCCTATGGCTACACCTTC. This codes for CASRTPRTSYGYTF.

Here the CDR3 DNA reads TGCGCCAGCAGCGGGATGACAGGGGTGAACACTGAAGCTTTCTTT. It is translated as CASSGMTGVNTEAFF. The chain is built from TRBV4-1 and TRBJ1-1; 8 positions match TRBD1. Germline V CDR1 and CDR2: MGHRA, YSYEKL. The CDR3 length is 15 residues. V lost 5 bases and J lost 0; bases outside the gene matches: 5.

This chain joins TRBV5-8 and TRBJ1-5, with TRBD1 as a possible D gene (5 bases). Trimming took 2 bases from V and 4 from J, leaving 10 bases between them. Germline CDR1 is SGHTS and CDR2 is YDEGEE. CDR3 length equals 14 residues. CDR3 nucleotides: TGTGCCAGCAGCTTTGGGGCAACTAATCAGCCCCAGCATTTT. Protein: CASSFGATNQPQHF. Full variable domain (outside the CDR3, taken from reference TRBV5-8 and TRBJ1-5): EAGVTQSPTHLIKTRGQQATLRCSPISGHTSVYWYQQALGLGLQFLLWYDEGEERNRGNFPPRFSGRQFPNYSSELNVNALELEDSALYLCASSFGATNQPQHFGDGTRLSIL.

The table lists this clone with a count of one. The V call is TRBV7-6, the J call TRBJ2-7; 9 nucleotides agree with TRBD2. This CDR3 contains 15 residues. The V gene end was trimmed by 5 bases and the J gene end by 2 bases; junction bases not matched to a gene: 7. Germline V gene data show CDR1 as SGHVS and CDR2 as FNYEAQ. The CDR3 is CASSPSSGKAYEQYF. The CDR3 DNA follows: TGTGCCAGCAGCCCCTCTAGCGGGAAAGCCTACGAGCAGTACTTC.

The V gene is TRBV2, the J gene TRBJ2-5, with 12 bases lining up with TRBD2. The V gene end was trimmed by 6 bases and the J gene end by 3 bases; junction bases not matched to a gene: 2. This CDR3 has 14 residues. CDR1 and CDR2 from the germline V gene are SNHLY and FYNNEI. In DNA, the CDR3 is TGTGCCAGCAGCGGACTAGCGGGGAAAGAGACCCAGTACTTC. Protein sequence: CASSGLAGKETQYF.

The V and J genes are TRBV4-1 and TRBJ2-7, with a possible D match to TRBD1 (6 bases). V lost 1 base and J lost 4, with 8 bases in between. CDR1 is MGHRA, CDR2 YSYEKL, per germline. There are 13 residues in the CDR3. CDR3 loop: CASSQGTEYEQYF. In DNA, the CDR3 is TGCGCCAGCAGCCAAGGGACAGAGTACGAGCAGTACTTC.

DNA of the CDR3: TGTGCCAGCAGCGTCACGACTGGGGGGGACGAACAAGAGACCCAGTACTTC. Residues: CASSVTTGGDEQETQYF. The chain joins TRBV2 to TRBJ2-5; TRBD2 matches at 7 bases. Per the germline V gene, CDR1 is SNHLY and CDR2 is FYNNEI. The CDR3 consists of 17 residues. With V trimmed by 6 bases and J by 2 bases, 15 bases remained unmatched.

This chain links TRBV5-1 with TRBJ2-7, with 11 bases aligning to TRBD1. Germline V CDR1 and CDR2: SGHRS, YFSETQ. The CDR3 covers 15 residues. The ends lost 3 bases at V and 3 bases at J; junction bases unmatched: 5. Here the CDR3 DNA reads TGCGCCAGCAGCTGGACAGGGGGCATTGACTACGAGCAGTACTTC. Translated: CASSWTGGIDYEQYF. The complete variable domain, with remaining parts taken from reference TRBV5-1 and TRBJ2-7, reads KAGVTQTPRYLIKTRGQQVTLSCSPISGHRSVSWYQQTPGQGLQFLFEYFSETQRNKGNFPGRFSGRQFSNSRSEMNVSTLELGDSALYLCASSWTGGIDYEQYFGPGTRLTVT.

This clone was observed a few times. The CDR3 loop reads CASSSAGGRTGELFF. DNA for the CDR3: TGTGCCAGCAGCTCGGCGGGGGGGAGGACCGGGGAGCTGTTTTTT. The J gene is TRBJ2-2, the V gene TRBV7-3, with TRBD2 matching over 9 bases. Per the germline V gene, CDR1 is SGHTA and CDR2 is FQGTGA. The CDR3 consists of 15 residues. V shed 4 bases, J shed 5 bases, and the junction held 5 bases outside the gene matches. The full variable domain, in which reference TRBV7-3 and TRBJ2-2 provide the parts outside the CDR3, is GAGVSQTPSNKVTEKGKYVELRCDPISGHTALYWYRQSLGQGPEFLIYFQGTGAADDSGLPNDRFFAVRPEGSVSTLKIQRTERGDSAVYLCASSSAGGRTGELFFGEGSRLTVL.

The genes are TRBV6-5 and TRBJ1-6, with 10 bases lining up with TRBD1. From germline, CDR1 is MNHEY and CDR2 SVGAGI. The CDR3 consists of 14 residues. The trim removed 5 bases at V and 11 bases at J, leaving 6 bases unmatched. CDR3 nucleotides: TGTGCCAGCAGTAGGGACAGGGGAAGGGCACCCCTCCACTTT. This gives the protein CASSRDRGRAPLHF.